Shown below are 27 T cell receptor beta chains from a single sample sequenced in a study of T cell changes during pregnancy in multiple sclerosis. Assay used: immunoSEQ multiplex PCR; TCRdb lists only in-frame clones, some missing. The data show roughly 90,000 clones, 91% seen once. This sample comprised peripheral blood, obtained in the first trimester of pregnancy. All receptors derive from a female donor in good health, enrolled as a control in a pregnancy study.

The chain uses TRBV5-4 and TRBJ2-3; TRBD2 agrees at 10 bases. Germline values: CDR1 SGHNT, CDR2 YYREEE (reference sequence). The CDR3 is 18 amino acids. Unmatched junction bases numbered 10, after V lost 3 bases and J lost 0 bases. The CDR3: CASSWGLAGDSSTDTQYF. CDR3 bases: TGTGCCAGCAGCTGGGGGCTAGCGGGGGACTCTAGCACAGATACGCAGTATTTT. Full variable domain (missing parts from reference TRBV5-4 and TRBJ2-3): ETGVTQSPTHLIKTRGQQVTLRCSSQSGHNTVSWYQQALGQGPQFIFQYYREEENGRGNFPPRFSGLQFPNYSSELNVNALELDDSALYLCASSWGLAGDSSTDTQYFGPGTRLTVL.

The V and J genes are TRBV6-5 and TRBJ1-1, with a tentative D call TRBD1 (6 bases). Trimming took 0 bases from V and 11 from J, leaving 16 bases between them. CDR1 MNHEY and CDR2 SVGAGI come from the germline V gene. The CDR3 totals 14 residues. The CDR3 region has the DNA TGTGCCAGCAGTTACTCGATGGGGACAATGAGGGCTTTCTTT. Protein product: CASSYSMGTMRAFF.

This rearrangement joins TRBV27 to TRBJ1-6; a possible D gene is TRBD1 (5 bases). This CDR3 has 17 residues. V was shortened by 0 bases and J by 7 bases, with 16 bases between the two germline ends. CDR1 is MNHEY, CDR2 SMNVEV, per germline (reference sequence). The CDR3 DNA reads TGTGCCAGCAGTTTATCACGGGGGTCGGATCTAAATTCACCCCTCCACTTT. The encoded protein is CASSLSRGSDLNSPLHF.

The V gene is TRBV10-3, the J gene TRBJ1-1, with D perhaps TRBD1 (5 bases). The CDR3 covers 16 residues. Trimming stripped 1 base from V and 2 bases from J, with 14 bases between. CDR1 and CDR2 from the germline V gene are ENHRY and SYGVKD. CDR3 sequence: CAISELADKINTEAFF. CDR3 nucleotides: TGTGCCATCAGTGAGTTGGCGGACAAAATAAACACTGAAGCTTTCTTT.

The chain carries TRBV7-2 and TRBJ1-2; perhaps TRBD1 as D (5 bases). CDR3 length equals 13 residues. V shed 2 bases and J shed 7 bases, with 11 bases lying between them. Germline V gives CDR1 SGHTA, CDR2 FQGNSA. The CDR3 coding sequence is TGTGCCAGCAGCTTACCAGGGAACAGTGGCTACACCTTC. It yields the protein CASSLPGNSGYTF.

The CDR3 protein is CASSLRDRGLYSYNEQFF. Written as DNA, the CDR3 is TGCGCCAGCAGCTTGCGCGACAGGGGCCTTTACTCCTACAATGAGCAGTTCTTC. The chain links TRBV5-1 to TRBJ2-1, with 8 bases fitting TRBD1. V gave up 1 base and J gave up 0 bases; unmatched junction bases: 9. Germline lookup yields CDR1 SGHRS and CDR2 YFSETQ. The CDR3 is 18 amino acids.

V and J are TRBV5-4 and TRBJ1-2, with no clear D. V lost 5 bases to trimming and J lost 2 bases, with 13 bases between them. Germline CDR1 is SGHNT and CDR2 is YYREEE (reference sequence). CDR3 length: 14 residues. The CDR3 nucleotides are TGTGCCAGCAGGTTTTCGACAACCAACTATGGCTACACCTTC. Amino acids: CASRFSTTNYGYTF.

This chain connects TRBV7-2 to TRBJ2-7; a weak D match, TRBD2 (5 bases). The V gene's germline CDR1 is SGHTA and CDR2 FQGNSA. The V and J ends lost 6 bases and 3 bases respectively, with 15 bases between them. The CDR3 runs 14 residues. The CDR3 here is CASRFTSGDYEQYF. The CDR3 DNA reads TGTGCCAGCAGATTCACTAGTGGGGACTACGAGCAGTACTTC.

This chain links TRBV4-3 with TRBJ2-7; 7 bases are shared with TRBD2. Germline lookup yields CDR1 LGHNA and CDR2 YSLEER. This CDR3 has 15 residues. V lost 2 bases and J lost 4; bases outside the gene matches: 8. As DNA, the CDR3 is TGCGCCAGCAGCCAACACTCGGGACTAAATTACGAGCAGTACTTC. Translated: CASSQHSGLNYEQYF.

J is TRBJ2-1 and V is TRBV7-8, with no clear D. The CDR3 runs to 14 residues. The germline V gene has CDR1 SGHVS and CDR2 FQNEAQ. Trimming cost V 5 bases and J 4 bases, with 12 bases left between them. The CDR3 nucleotides are TGTGCCAGCAGCCCCAGGTTATCTTACAATGAGCAGTTCTTC. Translated, it gives CASSPRLSYNEQFF.

This sequence joins TRBV4-2 and TRBJ2-5, with 12 positions matching TRBD2. V shed 1 base and J 4 bases; nucleotides not matched to a gene: 10. The CDR3 covers 18 residues. Germline values: CDR1 LGHNA, CDR2 YNFKEQ. The CDR3 protein is CASSQAALAGGRGETQYF. The CDR3 nucleotides read TGTGCCAGCAGCCAAGCGGCACTAGCGGGGGGTAGAGGAGAGACCCAGTACTTC.

The chain employs TRBV9 and TRBJ1-1; D is perhaps TRBD1 (5 bases). The CDR3 contains 14 residues. Germline V gene data show CDR1 as SGDLS and CDR2 as YYNGEE. Trimming took off 4 bases at V and 7 bases at J, with 17 bases between the two ends. The CDR3 DNA follows: TGTGCCAGCAGCCCTCACCACGGGGGAGTTGAAGCTTTCTTT. It encodes CASSPHHGGVEAFF.

V and J are TRBV12-5 and TRBJ1-5; tentatively, D is TRBD1 (5 bases). Germline lookup yields CDR1 LGHNT and CDR2 FRNRAP. V was pared by 4 bases and J by 0 bases, with 13 bases between. The length of the CDR3 is 16 residues. The CDR3 bases are TGTGCTAGTGGTTCCGGGACTTATGGTAGCAATCAGCCCCAGCATTTT. This gives the protein CASGSGTYGSNQPQHF. The full variable domain, completed using reference TRBV12-5 and TRBJ1-5, is DARVTQTPRHKVTEMGQEVTMRCQPILGHNTVFWYRQTMMQGLELLAYFRNRAPLDDSGMPKDRFSAEMPDATLATLKIQPSEPRDSAVYFCASGSGTYGSNQPQHFGDGTRLSIL.

The chain has TRBV7-2 and TRBJ2-4, with D unresolved. V was cut by 1 base and J by 5 bases, with 6 bases left in between. Germline V gene sequence: CDR1 SGHTA, CDR2 FQGNSA. The length of the CDR3 is 13 residues. The DNA for the CDR3 is TGTGCCAGCAGCTTAGACAGCCAAAACATTCAGTACTTC. This codes for CASSLDSQNIQYF. Full variable domain (rest looked up from reference TRBV7-2 and TRBJ2-4): GAGVSQSPSNKVTEKGKDVELRCDPISGHTALYWYRQSLGQGLEFLIYFQGNSAPDKSGLPSDRFSAERTGGSVSTLTIQRTQQEDSAVYLCASSLDSQNIQYFGAGTRLSVL.

The CDR3 bases are TGTGCCAGCAGTTCCAGCGGGGGGGCTGGGTATTTT. The encoded protein is CASSSSGGAGYF. The J gene is TRBJ2-3, the V gene TRBV6-6, with TRBD2 identical over 10 bases. Losses at the gene ends were 4 bases for V and 14 bases for J; bases not matched to a gene: 6. The CDR3 sequence is 12 residues long. Per the germline V gene, CDR1 is MNHNY and CDR2 is SVGAGI (reference sequence).

This clone was counted once. The chain is built from TRBV7-2 and TRBJ1-2; a possible D gene is TRBD1 (5 bases). This CDR3 region has 16 residues. Trimming removed 2 bases from V and 2 bases from J, with 15 bases in between. Germline-derived CDR1 and CDR2 are SGHTA and FQGNSA. In DNA, the CDR3 is TGTGCCAGCAGCTTAAGGGGAGGACAATCGAACTATGGCTACACCTTC. Residues: CASSLRGGQSNYGYTF.

V usage is TRBV29-1 and J usage is TRBJ1-1; TRBD1 might be the D (5 bases). Germline CDR1 is SQVTM and CDR2 is ANQGSEA. Trimming stripped 7 bases from V and 4 bases from J, with 19 bases between. This CDR3 contains 14 residues. The CDR3 is CSALGVLGGTEAFF. In nucleotides, the CDR3 is TGCAGCGCCCTAGGGGTACTCGGGGGCACTGAAGCTTTCTTT.

A few counts support this clone. This sequence joins TRBV2 and TRBJ2-7; D may be TRBD2 (6 bases). Germline CDR1 reads SNHLY; CDR2 reads FYNNEI. The CDR3 is made up of 15 amino acids. The V gene lost 8 bases and the J gene lost 1 base, with 18 bases spanning the gap. The CDR3 DNA sequence: TGTGCCAGCGCCAGTGTGGTAGGGAGGTCCTACGAGCAGTACTTC. This gives the protein CASASVVGRSYEQYF.

The chain uses TRBV7-6 and TRBJ2-5, with D tentatively TRBD2 (5 bases). CDR1 is SGHVS, CDR2 FNYEAQ, per germline. This CDR3 has 14 amino acids. The ends were cut back, 5 bases at V and 1 base at J, with 11 bases in the middle. The chain's CDR3 is CASSRTQTQETQYF. CDR3 nucleotide sequence: TGTGCCAGCAGCCGGACTCAAACCCAAGAGACCCAGTACTTC.

This chain links TRBV5-1 with TRBJ2-2, with TRBD2 as a possible D gene (5 bases). Germline assignment: CDR1 SGHRS and CDR2 YFSETQ. CDR3 length equals 19 residues. Trimming cost V 0 bases and J 0 bases, with 18 bases left between them. As DNA, the CDR3 is TGCGCCAGCAGCTTGGCCATAGAGGGCGTAGGAGCGAACACCGGGGAGCTGTTTTTT. It yields the protein CASSLAIEGVGANTGELFF.

This chain uses TRBV5-4 with TRBJ1-4; weak D call: TRBD1 (6 bases). This CDR3 spans 15 amino acids. Germline lookup yields CDR1 SGHNT and CDR2 YYREEE (reference sequence). V lost 0 bases and J 1 base, leaving 7 bases between the germline ends. In DNA form, the CDR3 reads TGTGCCAGCAGCTTGGCAGGGGAAACTAATGAAAAACTGTTTTTT. As protein: CASSLAGETNEKLFF.

The chain is built from TRBV15 and TRBJ2-7, with a tentative D call TRBD2 (6 bases). The ends were cut back, 1 base at V and 7 bases at J, with 11 bases in the middle. The CDR3 has 13 residues. CDR1 is LNHNV and CDR2 is YYDKDF in the germline V gene (reference sequence). The CDR3 DNA is TGTGCCACCAGCAGAGTAAGCGCGGGGGAGCAGTACTTC. This sequence encodes CATSRVSAGEQYF.

The V call is TRBV7-3, the J call TRBJ2-7; tentatively, D is TRBD2 (5 bases). CDR1 is SGHTA, CDR2 FQGTGA, per germline. Trimming shortened V by 2 bases and J by 2 bases, and 7 bases separated the two germline ends. CDR3 length: 13 amino acids. The CDR3 DNA sequence: TGTGCCAGCAGCTTAGCGAGGGCCTACGAGCAGTACTTC. Translating it yields CASSLARAYEQYF.

The chain carries TRBV10-1 and TRBJ2-2; 7 nucleotides line up with TRBD2. Germline loops: CDR1 WNHNN, CDR2 SYGVQD (reference sequence). V was pared by 6 bases and J by 2 bases, with 12 bases of the junction left unmatched. The CDR3 extends over 17 amino acids. This chain's CDR3 is CASSRAGLGHNTGELFF. The CDR3 region has the DNA TGCGCCAGCAGCCGAGCGGGGCTTGGACACAACACCGGGGAGCTGTTTTTT.

In DNA form, the CDR3 reads TGTGCCACCACTTGGGGCATCTCTGGCTACACCTTC. Protein product: CATTWGISGYTF. This chain joins TRBV28 and TRBJ1-2, with D maybe TRBD1 (5 bases). Germline-derived CDR1 and CDR2 are MDHEN and SYDVKM. Trimming stripped 10 bases from V and 7 bases from J, with 16 bases between. The CDR3 has 12 amino acids.

This chain links TRBV5-4 with TRBJ1-2; D remains ambiguous. This CDR3 region has 16 residues. V lost 4 bases, J lost 1 base, and 17 bases lay in between. In germline, CDR1 is SGHNT, CDR2 YYREEE (reference sequence). The CDR3 spells CASSPPANSYNYGYTF. The DNA for the CDR3 is TGTGCCAGCAGCCCCCCCGCAAATTCCTATAACTATGGCTACACCTTC.

The rearrangement joins TRBV7-3 to TRBJ2-2, with 8 bases fitting TRBD1. V was pared by 5 bases and J by 5 bases, with 10 bases of the junction left unmatched. The germline V gene has CDR1 SGHTA and CDR2 FQGTGA. There are 16 residues in the CDR3. The DNA for the CDR3 is TGTGCCAGCAGCCCCGAGGGACAGGTTCCTACCGGGGAGCTGTTTTTT. It is translated as CASSPEGQVPTGELFF. The full variable domain, rest sourced from reference TRBV7-3 and TRBJ2-2, is GAGVSQTPSNKVTEKGKYVELRCDPISGHTALYWYRQSLGQGPEFLIYFQGTGAADDSGLPNDRFFAVRPEGSVSTLKIQRTERGDSAVYLCASSPEGQVPTGELFFGEGSRLTVL.